The rows below give T cell receptor beta chains drawn from one sample of a study of T-cell memory formation after mild COVID-19. Each CDR3 protein is one row after TCRdb ran MiXCR on the 5' RACE reads. Here the sample spans tens of thousands of distinct CDR3 sequences, 10% to 15% being singletons. The sample consisted of PBMCs or a T cell subset sorted from them (not recorded which). The source is an adult woman who had mild COVID-19 (a few samples of this study predate the infection). Cell type and time point are not known. Each CDR3 is given without its conserved first and last residue. A D gene is named only where the DNA matches it firmly.

d_gene: TRBD2; j_gene: TRBJ2-7; len: 12; v_gene: TRBV6-5; CDR3aa: ASSYGAGAREQY
d_gene: TRBD1; j_gene: TRBJ2-1; len: 14; v_gene: TRBV15; CDR3aa: ATSRVAGGSYNEQF
d_gene: -; j_gene: TRBJ2-7; len: 12; v_gene: TRBV4-1; CDR3aa: ASSPGRLSYEQY
d_gene: -; j_gene: TRBJ2-6; len: 15; v_gene: TRBV3-1; CDR3aa: ASSHSRTGFGANVLT
d_gene: -; j_gene: TRBJ1-6; len: 14; v_gene: TRBV6-5; CDR3aa: ASSSKWDLGNSPLH
d_gene: TRBD2; j_gene: TRBJ2-5; len: 16; v_gene: TRBV6-5; CDR3aa: ASSYFREAAGVSETQY
d_gene: -; j_gene: TRBJ2-5; len: 13; v_gene: TRBV7-9; CDR3aa: ASSNLGDDQETQY
d_gene: TRBD1; j_gene: TRBJ1-1; len: 14; v_gene: TRBV12-3/TRBV12-4; CDR3aa: ASSLIGGAGDTEAF
d_gene: -; j_gene: TRBJ2-5; len: 14; v_gene: TRBV7-6; CDR3aa: ASSATPTIIRETQY
d_gene: TRBD1; j_gene: TRBJ2-5; len: 13; v_gene: TRBV7-7; CDR3aa: ASSLNGQVGETQY
d_gene: -; j_gene: TRBJ1-4; len: 14; v_gene: TRBV7-8; CDR3aa: ASSLGLRGENEKLF
d_gene: -; j_gene: TRBJ2-7; len: 13; v_gene: TRBV29-1; CDR3aa: SVNSGPSVLSEQY
d_gene: -; j_gene: TRBJ2-5; len: 11; v_gene: TRBV7-9; CDR3aa: ASRPPLLGTQY
d_gene: TRBD2; j_gene: TRBJ2-3; len: 11; v_gene: TRBV11-3; CDR3aa: ASSPGTRDTQY
d_gene: -; j_gene: TRBJ2-1; len: 12; v_gene: TRBV20-1; CDR3aa: SASRPSAYNEQF
d_gene: -; j_gene: TRBJ2-7; len: 12; v_gene: TRBV5-4; CDR3aa: ASSDILKSYEQY
d_gene: TRBD2; j_gene: TRBJ2-1; len: 12; v_gene: TRBV5-1; CDR3aa: ASSLWTSVSEQF
d_gene: -; j_gene: TRBJ1-6; len: 17; v_gene: TRBV5-1; CDR3aa: ASSLVHPDTSSYNSPLH
d_gene: -; j_gene: TRBJ2-2; len: 13; v_gene: TRBV13; CDR3aa: ASSLGLTNTGELF
d_gene: -; j_gene: TRBJ1-1; len: 14; v_gene: TRBV7-9; CDR3aa: ASSLGGRGGETEAF
d_gene: -; j_gene: TRBJ1-5; len: 13; v_gene: TRBV5-1; CDR3aa: ASSLGGDSNQPQH
d_gene: TRBD1; j_gene: TRBJ2-3; len: 12; v_gene: TRBV29-1; CDR3aa: SYDGTGFTDTQY
d_gene: -; j_gene: TRBJ2-4; len: 16; v_gene: TRBV20-1; CDR3aa: SASRAGEGLIAKNIQY
d_gene: TRBD2; j_gene: TRBJ2-1; len: 13; v_gene: TRBV3-1; CDR3aa: ASSQETSGSNEQF
d_gene: TRBD1; j_gene: TRBJ2-5; len: 18; v_gene: TRBV14; CDR3aa: ASTPGVRVRGLLFFETQY
d_gene: TRBD2; j_gene: TRBJ2-7; len: 12; v_gene: TRBV6-2/TRBV6-3; CDR3aa: ASGIAGGSYEQY
d_gene: -; j_gene: TRBJ2-5; len: 12; v_gene: TRBV6-1; CDR3aa: ASPSQGVGETQY
d_gene: -; j_gene: TRBJ2-6; len: 14; v_gene: TRBV25-1; CDR3aa: ASMGPPGSGANVLT
d_gene: -; j_gene: TRBJ2-7; len: 13; v_gene: TRBV7-9; CDR3aa: ASSLAMGSPYEQY
d_gene: -; j_gene: TRBJ1-5; len: 12; v_gene: TRBV2; CDR3aa: ASSEARGTQPQH
d_gene: -; j_gene: TRBJ1-3; len: 13; v_gene: TRBV4-1; CDR3aa: ASSLGDLQGNTIY